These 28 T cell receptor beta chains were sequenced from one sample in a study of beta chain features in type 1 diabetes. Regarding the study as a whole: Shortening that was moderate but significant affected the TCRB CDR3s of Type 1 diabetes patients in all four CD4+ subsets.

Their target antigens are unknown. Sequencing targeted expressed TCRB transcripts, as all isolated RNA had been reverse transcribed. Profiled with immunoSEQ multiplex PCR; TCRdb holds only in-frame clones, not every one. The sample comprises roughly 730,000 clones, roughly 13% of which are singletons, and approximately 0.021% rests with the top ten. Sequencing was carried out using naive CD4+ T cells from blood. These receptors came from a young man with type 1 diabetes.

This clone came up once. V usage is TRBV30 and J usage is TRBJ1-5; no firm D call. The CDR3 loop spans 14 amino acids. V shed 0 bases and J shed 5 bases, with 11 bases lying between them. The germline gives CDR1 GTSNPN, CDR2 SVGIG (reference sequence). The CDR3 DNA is TGTGCCTGGAGTGTTGAACAATCCCATCAGCCCCAGCATTTT. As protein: CAWSVEQSHQPQHF.

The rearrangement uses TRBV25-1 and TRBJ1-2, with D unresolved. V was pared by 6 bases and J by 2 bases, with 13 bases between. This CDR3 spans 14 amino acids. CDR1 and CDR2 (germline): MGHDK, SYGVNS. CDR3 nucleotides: TGTGCCAGCAGCCCATTGGACGGGAACTATGGCTACACCTTC. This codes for CASSPLDGNYGYTF.

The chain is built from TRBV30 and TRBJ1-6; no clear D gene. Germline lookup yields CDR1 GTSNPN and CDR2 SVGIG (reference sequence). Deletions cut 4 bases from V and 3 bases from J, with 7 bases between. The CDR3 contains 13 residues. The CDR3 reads CAWKVIYNSPLHF. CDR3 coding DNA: TGTGCCTGGAAAGTAATCTATAATTCACCCCTCCACTTT. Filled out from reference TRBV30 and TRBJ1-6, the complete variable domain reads SQTIHQWPATLVQPVGSPLSLECTVEGTSNPNLYWYRQAAGRGLQLLFYSVGIGQISSEVPQNLSASRPQDRQFILSSKKLLLSDSGFYLCAWKVIYNSPLHFGNGTRLTVT.

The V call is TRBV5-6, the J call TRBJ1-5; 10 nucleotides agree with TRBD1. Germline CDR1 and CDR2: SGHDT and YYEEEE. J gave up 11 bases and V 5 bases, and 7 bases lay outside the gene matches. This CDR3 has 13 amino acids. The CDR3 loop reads CASSETGGASQHF. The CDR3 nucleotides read TGTGCCAGCAGTGAGACAGGGGGCGCGTCCCAGCATTTT.

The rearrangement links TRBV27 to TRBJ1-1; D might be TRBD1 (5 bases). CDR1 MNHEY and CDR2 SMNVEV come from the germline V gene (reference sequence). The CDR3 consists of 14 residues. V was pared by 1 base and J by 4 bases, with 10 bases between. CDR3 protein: CASSLWGGPTEAFF. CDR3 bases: TGTGCCAGCAGTTTATGGGGGGGTCCCACTGAAGCTTTCTTT.

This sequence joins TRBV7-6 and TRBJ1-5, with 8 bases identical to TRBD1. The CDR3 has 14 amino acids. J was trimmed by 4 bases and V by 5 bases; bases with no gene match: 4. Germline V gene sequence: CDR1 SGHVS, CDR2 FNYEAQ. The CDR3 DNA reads TGTGCCAGCAGCCAAGGACAGGGAAATCAGCCCCAGCATTTT. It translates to CASSQGQGNQPQHF.

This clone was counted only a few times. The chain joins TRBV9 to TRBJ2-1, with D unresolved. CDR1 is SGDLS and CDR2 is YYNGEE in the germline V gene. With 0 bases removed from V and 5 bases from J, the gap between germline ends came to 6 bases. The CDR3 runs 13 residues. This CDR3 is CASSVGGNNEQFF. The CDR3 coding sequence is TGTGCCAGCAGCGTAGGTGGGAACAATGAGCAGTTCTTC.

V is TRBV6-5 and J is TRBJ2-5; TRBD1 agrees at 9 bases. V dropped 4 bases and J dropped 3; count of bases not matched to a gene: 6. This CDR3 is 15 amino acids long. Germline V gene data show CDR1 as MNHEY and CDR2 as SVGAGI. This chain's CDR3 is CASSSPGQGKETQYF. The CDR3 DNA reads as TGTGCCAGCAGTTCGCCGGGACAGGGAAAAGAGACCCAGTACTTC.

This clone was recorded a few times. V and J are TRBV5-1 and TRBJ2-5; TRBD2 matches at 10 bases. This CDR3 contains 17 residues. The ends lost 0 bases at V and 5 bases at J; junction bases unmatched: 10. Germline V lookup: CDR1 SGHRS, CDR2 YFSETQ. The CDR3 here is CASSLAKTSGVSETQYF. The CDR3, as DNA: TGCGCCAGCAGCTTGGCCAAAACTAGCGGGGTGAGCGAGACCCAGTACTTC.

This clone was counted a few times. CDR3 in DNA: TGTGCCATCAGTTCGGGTGAGGGGAACACTGAAGCTTTCTTT. Its protein is CAISSGEGNTEAFF. The chain uses TRBV10-3 and TRBJ1-1; D is unresolved. This CDR3 contains 14 residues. Trimming cost V 5 bases and J 1 base, with 11 bases left between them. Germline-derived CDR1 and CDR2 are ENHRY and SYGVKD.

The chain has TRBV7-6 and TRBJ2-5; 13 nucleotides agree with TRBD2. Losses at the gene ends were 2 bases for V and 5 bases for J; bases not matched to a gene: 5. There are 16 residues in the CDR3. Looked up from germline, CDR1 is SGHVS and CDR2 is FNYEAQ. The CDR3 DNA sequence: TGTGCCAGCAGCTTAATTGGACTAGCGGGGGACGAGACCCAGTACTTC. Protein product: CASSLIGLAGDETQYF.

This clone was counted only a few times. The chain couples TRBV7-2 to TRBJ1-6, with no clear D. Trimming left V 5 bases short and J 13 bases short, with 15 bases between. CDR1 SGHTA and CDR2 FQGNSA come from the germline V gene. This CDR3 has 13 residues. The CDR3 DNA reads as TGTGCCAGCAGCCATGAGAAAATTTTGCCCCTCCACTTT. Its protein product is CASSHEKILPLHF.

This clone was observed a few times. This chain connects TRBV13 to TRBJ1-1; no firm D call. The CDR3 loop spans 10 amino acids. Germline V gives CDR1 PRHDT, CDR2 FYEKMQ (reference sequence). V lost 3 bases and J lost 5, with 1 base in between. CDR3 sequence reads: CASSLTEAFF. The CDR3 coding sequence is TGTGCCAGCAGCTTGACTGAAGCTTTCTTT.

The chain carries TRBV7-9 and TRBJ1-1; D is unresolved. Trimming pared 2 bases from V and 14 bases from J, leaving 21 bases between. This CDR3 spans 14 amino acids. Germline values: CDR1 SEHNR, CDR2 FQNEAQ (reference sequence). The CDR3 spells CASSLNDGPSGFFF. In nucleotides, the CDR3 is TGTGCCAGCAGCTTAAATGATGGGCCGTCCGGGTTCTTCTTT.

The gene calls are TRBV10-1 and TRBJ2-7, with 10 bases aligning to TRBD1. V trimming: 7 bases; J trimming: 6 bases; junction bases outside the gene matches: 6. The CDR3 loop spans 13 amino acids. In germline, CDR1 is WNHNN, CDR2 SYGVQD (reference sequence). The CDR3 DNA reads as TGCGCCAGCAAGGGGACAGGGGAAGGCGAGCAGTACTTC. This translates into CASKGTGEGEQYF.

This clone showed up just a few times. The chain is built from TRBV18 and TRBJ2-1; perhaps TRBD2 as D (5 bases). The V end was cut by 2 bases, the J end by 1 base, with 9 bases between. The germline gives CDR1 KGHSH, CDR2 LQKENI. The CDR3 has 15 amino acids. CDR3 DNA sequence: TGTGCCAGCTCACCAGGGAGCCTTTCCTACAATGAGCAGTTCTTC. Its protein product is CASSPGSLSYNEQFF.

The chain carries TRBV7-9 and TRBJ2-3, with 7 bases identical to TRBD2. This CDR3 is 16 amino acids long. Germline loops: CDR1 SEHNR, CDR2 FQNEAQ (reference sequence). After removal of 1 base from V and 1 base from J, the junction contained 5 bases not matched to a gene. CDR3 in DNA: TGTGCCAGCAGCTTAGGGAGCGGGGCCCGCACAGATACGCAGTATTTT. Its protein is CASSLGSGARTDTQYF.

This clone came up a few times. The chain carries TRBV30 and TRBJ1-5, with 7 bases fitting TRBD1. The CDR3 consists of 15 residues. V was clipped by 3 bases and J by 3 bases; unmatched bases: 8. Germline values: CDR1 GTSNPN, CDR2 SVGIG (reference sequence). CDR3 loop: CAWREPGQYNQPQHF. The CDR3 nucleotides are TGTGCCTGGAGGGAACCGGGACAGTACAATCAGCCCCAGCATTTT.

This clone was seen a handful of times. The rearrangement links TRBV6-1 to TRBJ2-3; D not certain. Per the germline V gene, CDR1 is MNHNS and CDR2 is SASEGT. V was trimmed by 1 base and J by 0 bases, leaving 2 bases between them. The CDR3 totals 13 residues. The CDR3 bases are TGTGCCAGCAGTGAAGGGAGCACAGATACGCAGTATTTT. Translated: CASSEGSTDTQYF.

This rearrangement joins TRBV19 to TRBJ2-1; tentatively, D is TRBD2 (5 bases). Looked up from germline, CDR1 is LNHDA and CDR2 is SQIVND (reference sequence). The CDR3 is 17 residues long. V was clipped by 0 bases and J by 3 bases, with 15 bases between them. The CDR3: CASSIDHSRAFYNEQFF. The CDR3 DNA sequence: TGTGCCAGTAGTATAGATCACTCGCGGGCCTTCTACAATGAGCAGTTCTTC.

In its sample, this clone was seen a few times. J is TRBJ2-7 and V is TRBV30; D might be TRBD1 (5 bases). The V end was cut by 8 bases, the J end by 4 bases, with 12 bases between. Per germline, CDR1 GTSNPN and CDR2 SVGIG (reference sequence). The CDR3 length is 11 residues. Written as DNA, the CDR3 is TGTGCCCAGGGTCTGCAATACGAGCAGTACTTC. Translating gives CAQGLQYEQYF.

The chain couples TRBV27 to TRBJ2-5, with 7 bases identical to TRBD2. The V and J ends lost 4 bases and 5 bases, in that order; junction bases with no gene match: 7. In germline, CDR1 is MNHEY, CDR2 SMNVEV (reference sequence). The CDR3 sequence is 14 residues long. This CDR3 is CASSSSSGRETQYF. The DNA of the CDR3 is TGTGCCAGCAGTTCCTCTAGCGGAAGGGAGACCCAGTACTTC.

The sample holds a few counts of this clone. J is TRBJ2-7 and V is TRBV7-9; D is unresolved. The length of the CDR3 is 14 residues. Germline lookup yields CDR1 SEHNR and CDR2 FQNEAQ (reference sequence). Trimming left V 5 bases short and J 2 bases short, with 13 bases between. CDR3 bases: TGTGCCAGCAGCCAGACCCCAAAGACCTACGAGCAGTACTTC. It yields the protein CASSQTPKTYEQYF.

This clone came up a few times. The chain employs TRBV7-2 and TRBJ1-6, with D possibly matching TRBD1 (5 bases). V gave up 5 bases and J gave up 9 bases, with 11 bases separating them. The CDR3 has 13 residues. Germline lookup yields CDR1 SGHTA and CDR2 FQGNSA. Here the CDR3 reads CASSAWGGSPLHF. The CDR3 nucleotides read TGTGCCAGCAGCGCCTGGGGGGGTTCACCCCTCCACTTT.

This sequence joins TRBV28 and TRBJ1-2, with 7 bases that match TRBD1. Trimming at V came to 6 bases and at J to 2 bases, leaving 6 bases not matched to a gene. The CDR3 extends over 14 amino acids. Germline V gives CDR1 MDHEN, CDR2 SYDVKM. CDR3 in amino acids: CASSPSQGNYGYTF. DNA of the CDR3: TGTGCCAGCAGCCCATCACAGGGGAACTATGGCTACACCTTC.

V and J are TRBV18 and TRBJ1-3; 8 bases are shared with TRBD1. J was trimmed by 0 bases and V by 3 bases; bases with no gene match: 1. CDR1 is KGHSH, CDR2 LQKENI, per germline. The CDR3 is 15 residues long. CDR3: CASSPGQGSGNTIYF. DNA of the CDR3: TGTGCCAGCTCACCCGGACAGGGCTCTGGAAACACCATATATTTT.

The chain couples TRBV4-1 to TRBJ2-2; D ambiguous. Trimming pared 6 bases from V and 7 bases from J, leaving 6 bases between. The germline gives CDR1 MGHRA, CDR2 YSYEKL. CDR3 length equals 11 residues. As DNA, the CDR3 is TGCGCCAGCAGGCGAAACGGGGAGCTGTTTTTT. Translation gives CASRRNGELFF.

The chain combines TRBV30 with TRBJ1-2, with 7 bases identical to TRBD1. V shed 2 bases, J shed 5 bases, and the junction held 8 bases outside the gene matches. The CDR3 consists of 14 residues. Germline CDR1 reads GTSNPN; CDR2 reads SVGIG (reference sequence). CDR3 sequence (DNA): TGTGCCTGGAGTATACTGACAGGGTCATATGGCTACACCTTC. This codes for CAWSILTGSYGYTF.